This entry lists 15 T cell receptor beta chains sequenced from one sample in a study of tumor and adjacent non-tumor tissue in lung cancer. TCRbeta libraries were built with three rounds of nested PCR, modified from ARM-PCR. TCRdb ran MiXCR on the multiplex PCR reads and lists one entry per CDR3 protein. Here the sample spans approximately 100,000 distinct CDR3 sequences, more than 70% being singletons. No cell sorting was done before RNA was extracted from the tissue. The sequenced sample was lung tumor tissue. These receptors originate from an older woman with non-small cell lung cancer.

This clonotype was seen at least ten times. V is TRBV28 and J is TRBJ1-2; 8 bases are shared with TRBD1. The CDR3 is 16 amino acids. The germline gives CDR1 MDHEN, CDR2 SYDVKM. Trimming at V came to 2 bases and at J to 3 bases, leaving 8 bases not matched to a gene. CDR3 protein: CASSLASGGTYYGYTF. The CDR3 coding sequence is TGTGCCAGCAGTTTAGCCTCAGGGGGCACCTACTATGGCTACACCTTC.

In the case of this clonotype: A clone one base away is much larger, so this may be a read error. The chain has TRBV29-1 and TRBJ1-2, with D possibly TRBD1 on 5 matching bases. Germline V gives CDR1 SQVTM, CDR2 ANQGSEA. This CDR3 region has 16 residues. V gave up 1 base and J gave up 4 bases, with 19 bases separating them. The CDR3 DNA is TGCAGCGTTGAAGCTTCTAACGCTGGGGCAAGCTATGGCTACACCTTC. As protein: CSVEASNAGASYGYTF.

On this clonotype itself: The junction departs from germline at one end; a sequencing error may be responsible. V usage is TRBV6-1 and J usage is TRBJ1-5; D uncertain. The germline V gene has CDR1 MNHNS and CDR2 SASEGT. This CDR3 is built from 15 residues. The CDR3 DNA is TGTGCCAGTGCGGTATCCGCGACCGACTATCAGCCCCAGCAATTT. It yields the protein CASAVSATDYQPQQF.

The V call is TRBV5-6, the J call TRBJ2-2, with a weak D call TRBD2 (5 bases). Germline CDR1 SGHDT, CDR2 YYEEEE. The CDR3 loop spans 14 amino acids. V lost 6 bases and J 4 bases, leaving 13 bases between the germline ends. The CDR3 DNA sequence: TGTGCCAGCAACCTCGCCCGGGGCACCGGGGAGCTGTTTTTT. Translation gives CASNLARGTGELFF.

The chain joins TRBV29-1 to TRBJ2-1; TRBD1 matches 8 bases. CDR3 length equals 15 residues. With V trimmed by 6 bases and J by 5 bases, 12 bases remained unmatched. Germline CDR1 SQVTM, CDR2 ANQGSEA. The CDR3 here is CSVHRGQVEDNEQFF. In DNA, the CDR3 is TGCAGCGTCCACAGGGGACAGGTCGAGGACAATGAGCAGTTCTTC.

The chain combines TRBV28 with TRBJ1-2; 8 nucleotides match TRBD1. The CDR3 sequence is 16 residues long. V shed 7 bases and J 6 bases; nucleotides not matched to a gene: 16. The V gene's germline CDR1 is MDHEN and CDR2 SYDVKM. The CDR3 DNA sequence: TGTGCCAGCACTCCCTGGCATTCGGGACAGGTAAATGGCTACACCTTC. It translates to CASTPWHSGQVNGYTF.

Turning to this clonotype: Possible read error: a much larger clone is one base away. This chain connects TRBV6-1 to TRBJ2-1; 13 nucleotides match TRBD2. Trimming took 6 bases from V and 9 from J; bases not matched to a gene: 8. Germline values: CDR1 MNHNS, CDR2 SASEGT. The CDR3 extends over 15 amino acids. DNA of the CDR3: TGTGCCAGCAGCACGGGACTAGCGGGGAAAAGTGAGCAGTTCTTC. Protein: CASSTGLAGKSEQFF.

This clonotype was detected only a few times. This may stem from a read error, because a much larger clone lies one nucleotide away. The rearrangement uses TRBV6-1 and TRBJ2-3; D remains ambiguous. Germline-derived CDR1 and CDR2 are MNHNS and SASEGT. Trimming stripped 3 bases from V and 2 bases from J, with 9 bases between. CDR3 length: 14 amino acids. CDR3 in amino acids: CASSDGRTTDTQYF. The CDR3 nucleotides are TGTGCCAGCAGTGATGGTCGGACCACAGATACGCAGTATTTT.

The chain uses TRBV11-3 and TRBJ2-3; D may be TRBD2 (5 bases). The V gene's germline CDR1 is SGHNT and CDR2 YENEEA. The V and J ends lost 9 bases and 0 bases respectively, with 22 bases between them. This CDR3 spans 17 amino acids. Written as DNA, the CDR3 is TGTGCCAGTAGCCCCGACTGGAGGCGCTCTAGCACAGATACGCAGTATTTT. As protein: CASSPDWRRSSTDTQYF.

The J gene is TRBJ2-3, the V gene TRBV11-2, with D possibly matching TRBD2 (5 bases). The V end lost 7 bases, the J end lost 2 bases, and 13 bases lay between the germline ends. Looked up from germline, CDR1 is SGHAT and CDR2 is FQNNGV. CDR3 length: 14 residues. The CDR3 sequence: CASNLVLVTDTQYF. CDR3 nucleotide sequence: TGTGCCAGCAACCTGGTACTAGTCACAGATACGCAGTATTTT. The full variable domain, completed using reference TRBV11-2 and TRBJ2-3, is EAGVAQSPRYKIIEKRQSVAFWCNPISGHATLYWYQQILGQGPKLLIQFQNNGVVDDSQLPKDRFSAERLKGVDSTLKIQPAKLEDSAVYLCASNLVLVTDTQYFGPGTRLTVL.

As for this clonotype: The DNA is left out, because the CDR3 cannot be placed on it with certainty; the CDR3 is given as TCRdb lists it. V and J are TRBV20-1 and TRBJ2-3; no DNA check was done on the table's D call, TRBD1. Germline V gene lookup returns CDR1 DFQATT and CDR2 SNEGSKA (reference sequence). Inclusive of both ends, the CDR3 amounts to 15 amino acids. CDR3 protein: CSARVGTGIADTQDF.

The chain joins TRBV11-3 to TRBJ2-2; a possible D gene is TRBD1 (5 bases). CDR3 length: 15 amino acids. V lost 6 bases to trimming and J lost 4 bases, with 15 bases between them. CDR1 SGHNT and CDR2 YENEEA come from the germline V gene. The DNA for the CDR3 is TGTGCCAGCAGTCCCGAGACAGTGGTCACCGGGGAGCTGTTTTTT. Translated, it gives CASSPETVVTGELFF.

This CDR3 is CASSLQPSPHLPLHF. The CDR3 bases are TGTGCCAGCAGCTTACAACCCAGCCCGCATTTACCACTCCACTTT. V is TRBV11-2 and J is TRBJ1-6; D remains unclear. Trimming shortened V by 2 bases and J by 16 bases, and 21 bases separated the two germline ends. The CDR3 runs to 15 residues. The germline V gene has CDR1 SGHAT and CDR2 FQNNGV.

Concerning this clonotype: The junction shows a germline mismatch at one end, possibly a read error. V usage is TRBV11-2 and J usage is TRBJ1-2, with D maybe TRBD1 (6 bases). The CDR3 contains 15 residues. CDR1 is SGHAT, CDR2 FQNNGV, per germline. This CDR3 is CASSANRAANYGYIF. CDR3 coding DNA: TGTGCCAGCAGTGCCAACAGGGCCGCTAACTATGGCTACATCTTC.

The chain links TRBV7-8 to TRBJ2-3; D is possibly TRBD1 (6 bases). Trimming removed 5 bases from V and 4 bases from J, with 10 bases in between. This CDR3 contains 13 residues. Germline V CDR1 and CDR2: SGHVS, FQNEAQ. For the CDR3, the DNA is TGTGCCAGCAGCCTTAACAGGGCAGATACGCAGTATTTT. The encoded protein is CASSLNRADTQYF.